The TCR beta chain under discussion was sequenced for a study of blood T cell repertoires in COVID-19. At the level of the study: Either two negative PCRs, clearance, or symptom resolution qualified Cohort 3 donors as recovered. The study drew acute and convalescent COVID-19 samples from the United States, Italy and Spain.

Across under 25 US areas, participants ranged in age from roughly 18 to 95 years. Researchers sorted participants into cohorts using their self-reported clinical history. The repertoire was sequenced with immunoSEQ multiplex PCR; TCRdb's copy has only in-frame clones and lacks some. Altogether 200,000 or so clones are present, roughly 84% being singletons, with the ten largest covering about 7%. The clonotype originates from a young man in a cohort exposed to, infected with or recovered from COVID-19 (not recorded which). The sequenced sample consisted of PBMCs or T cells enriched from blood (not recorded which).

CDR3 in DNA: TGTGCCAGCAGCCAAGATGGGAGCTTAGCCAAAAACATTCAGTACTTC. Encoded protein: CASSQDGSLAKNIQYF. V is TRBV3-1 (or the pseudogene TRBV3-2) and J is TRBJ2-4; weak D call: TRBD2 (5 bases). Germline V CDR1 and CDR2: LGHDT, YNNKEL (reference sequence). V lost 0 bases to trimming and J lost 0 bases, with 9 bases between them. This CDR3 has 16 residues.